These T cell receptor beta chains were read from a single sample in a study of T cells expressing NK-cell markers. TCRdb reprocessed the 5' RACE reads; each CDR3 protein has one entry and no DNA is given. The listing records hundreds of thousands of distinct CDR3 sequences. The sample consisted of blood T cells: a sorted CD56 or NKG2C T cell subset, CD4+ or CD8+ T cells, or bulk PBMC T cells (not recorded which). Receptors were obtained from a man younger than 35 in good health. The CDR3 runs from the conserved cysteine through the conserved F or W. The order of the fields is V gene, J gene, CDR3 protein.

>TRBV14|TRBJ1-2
CASSPIGVLYTF
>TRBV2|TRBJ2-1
CASSVMAGGNNEQFF
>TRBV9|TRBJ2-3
CASGRLAGSLKYTDTQYF
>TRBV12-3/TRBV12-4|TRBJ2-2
CASSFIPTYTGELFF
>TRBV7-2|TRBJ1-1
CASSLARTPGHSTQNTEAFF
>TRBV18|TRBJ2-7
CASSPSGSWPHEQYF
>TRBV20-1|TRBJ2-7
CSARDRVLDEQYF
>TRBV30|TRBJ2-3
CAWRDGLARTDTQYF
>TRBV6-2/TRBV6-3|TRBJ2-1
CASSHPGLAGVPWSYNEQFF
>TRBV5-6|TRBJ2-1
CASTEPTDLNEQFF
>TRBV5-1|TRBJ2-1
CASTRLAGGRPYNEQFF
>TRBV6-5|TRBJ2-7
CASSYSAGAIYEQYF
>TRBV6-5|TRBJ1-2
CASSFRQSYGYTF
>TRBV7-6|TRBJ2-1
CASSLGFVDAAFF
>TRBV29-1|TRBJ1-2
CSVAGRANYGYTF
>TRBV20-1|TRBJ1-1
CSARDGGVSTEAFF
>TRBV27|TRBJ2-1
CASSFIDGTWNNEQFF
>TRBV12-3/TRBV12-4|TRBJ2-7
CASSPGRRSYEQYF
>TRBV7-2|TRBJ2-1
CASSPPGLEQFF
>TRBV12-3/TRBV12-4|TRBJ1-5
CASSLFGGPGDQPQHF
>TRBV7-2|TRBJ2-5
CASSTPGLGKETQYF
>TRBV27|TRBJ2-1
CASSSLGFYNEQFF